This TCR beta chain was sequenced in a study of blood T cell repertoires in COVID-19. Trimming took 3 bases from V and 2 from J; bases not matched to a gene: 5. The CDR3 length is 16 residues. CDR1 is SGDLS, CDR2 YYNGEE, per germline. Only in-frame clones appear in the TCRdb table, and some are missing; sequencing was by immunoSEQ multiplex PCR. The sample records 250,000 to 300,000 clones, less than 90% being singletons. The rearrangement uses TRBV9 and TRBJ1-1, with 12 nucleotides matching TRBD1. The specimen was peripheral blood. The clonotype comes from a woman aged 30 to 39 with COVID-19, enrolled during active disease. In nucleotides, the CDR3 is TGTGCCAGCAGCGCTGGGACAGGGGGCGCAAACACTGAAGCTTTCTTT. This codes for CASSAGTGGANTEAFF.